This T cell receptor (beta chain) was observed in a study of cytomegalovirus exposure and HLA in healthy donors. Points from the study as a whole: The authors enumerated 150 to 200 TCR beta chains as linked to cytomegalovirus. Reports showed the classifier diagnosing cytomegalovirus status with high specificity and sensitivity. First-cohort TCR clusters were later found to tend to co-occur in the 90 to 150 validation repertoires.

On this clone: Antigen unknown.

Donors came from a validation cohort of some 110 subjects, distinct from the first 666-subject cohort. Measured with immunoSEQ multiplex PCR; TCRdb has only the in-frame clones, and not every one. The table lists approximately 160,000 clones, 70% to 90% of them singletons, with 2% to 2.5% in the top ten. This sequence was found in a woman in her late teens or twenties in good health and CMV-seronegative. Source material: PBMCs.

CDR3 sequence reads: CASSLTIGNLRGYTF. The DNA for the CDR3 is TGTGCCAGCAGCCTTACCATCGGGAACCTTCGGGGCTACACCTTC. The chain combines TRBV14 with TRBJ1-2; D remains ambiguous. The CDR3 contains 15 residues. Germline CDR1 reads SGHDN; CDR2 reads FVKESK. V was pared by 4 bases and J by 8 bases, with 20 bases between.